The present TCR beta chain was sequenced within a study of T-cell reconstitution after alpha-beta-depleted transplantation in children. This CDR3 spans 13 amino acids. Trimming cost V 7 bases and J 6 bases, with 13 bases left between them. This sample's TCRbeta library carried unique molecular identifier barcodes. One entry per CDR3 protein, called by TCRdb with MiXCR from the PCR reads. The data show more than 400,000 distinct CDR3 sequences, 9.5% to 12% seen once. General study points: T-cell counts and diversity were attributed mostly to newly produced T cells one year after transplant. After transplant, at about two months, alpha-beta T cells were reportedly derived from several hundred expanded graft clones. At day 60, the high TCRbeta diversity found in some patients originated from recipient T cells and thymic progenitors that had survived.

Turning to this clonotype: The target antigen is unknown.

The receptor was isolated from a female patient between 2 and 15 years old who had a stem cell transplant for aplastic anemia, so the T cells may come from the graft donor. Source: PBMCs, mostly from graft donor cells, taken 180 days after TCRalphabeta/CD19-depleted stem cell transplant. J is TRBJ2-1 and V is TRBV12-3 or TRBV12-4; D is possibly TRBD2 (5 bases). The CDR3 region is CASTLTILNEQFF. The CDR3, as DNA: TGTGCCAGCACACTGACTATTCTCAATGAGCAGTTCTTC.